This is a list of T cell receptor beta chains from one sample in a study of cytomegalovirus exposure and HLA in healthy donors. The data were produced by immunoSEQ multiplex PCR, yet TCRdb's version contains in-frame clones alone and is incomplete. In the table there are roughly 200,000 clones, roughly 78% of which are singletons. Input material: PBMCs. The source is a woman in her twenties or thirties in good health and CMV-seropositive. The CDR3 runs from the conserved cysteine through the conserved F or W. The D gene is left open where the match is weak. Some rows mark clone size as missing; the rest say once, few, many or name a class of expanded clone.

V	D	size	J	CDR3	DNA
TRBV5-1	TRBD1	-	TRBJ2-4	CASSSGTGITGAYF	TGCGCCAGCAGCTCCGGGACAGGGATAACCGGGGCCTACTTC
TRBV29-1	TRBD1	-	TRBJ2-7	CSAENRGTYEQYF	TGCAGCGCGGAAAACAGGGGAACCTACGAGCAGTACTTC
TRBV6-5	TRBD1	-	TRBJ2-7	CASRSQGAPGEQYF	TGTGCCAGCAGGTCACAGGGGGCGCCGGGCGAGCAGTACTTC
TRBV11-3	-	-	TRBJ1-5	CASSQGLDQPQHF	TGTGCCAGCAGCCAGGGTCTCGATCAGCCCCAGCATTTT
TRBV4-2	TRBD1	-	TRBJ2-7	CASSQVTGGSYEQYF	TGTGCCAGCAGCCAAGTGACAGGGGGCTCCTACGAGCAGTACTTC
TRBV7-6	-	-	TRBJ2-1	CASSLAEDEQFF	TGTGCCAGCAGCTTAGCTGAGGATGAGCAGTTCTTC
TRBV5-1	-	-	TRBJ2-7	CASSLDRDPWNEQYF	TGCGCCAGCAGCTTGGACAGGGACCCGTGGAACGAGCAGTACTTC
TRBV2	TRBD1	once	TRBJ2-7	CASSGLVGRRQGPYEQYF	TGTGCCAGCAGTGGACTCGTGGGACGGAGACAGGGACCCTACGAGCAGTACTTC
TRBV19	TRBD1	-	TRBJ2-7	CASSIPGQGETKQYF	TGTGCCAGTAGTATTCCGGGACAGGGTGAAACTAAGCAGTACTTC
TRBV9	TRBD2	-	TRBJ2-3	CASSGTSGRASMAYF	TGTGCCAGCAGCGGGACTAGCGGGAGGGCCTCTATGGCGTATTTT
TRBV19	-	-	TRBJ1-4	CASSNSQGGEKLFF	TGTGCCAGTAGTAATTCTCAGGGTGGTGAAAAACTGTTTTTT
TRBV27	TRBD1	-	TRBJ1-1	CASSYTGEGSTEAFF	TGTGCCAGCAGTTATACAGGGGAAGGAAGCACTGAAGCTTTCTTT
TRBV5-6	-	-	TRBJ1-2	CASNAQGGYGYTF	TGTGCCAGCAATGCGCAGGGAGGCTATGGCTACACCTTC
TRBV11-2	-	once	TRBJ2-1	CASSYWASSGDYNEQFF	TGTGCCAGCAGCTACTGGGCCTCGAGCGGCGACTACAATGAGCAGTTCTTC
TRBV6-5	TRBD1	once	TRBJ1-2	CASSRQGAYYGYTF	TGTGCCAGCAGTAGACAGGGGGCTTACTATGGCTACACCTTC
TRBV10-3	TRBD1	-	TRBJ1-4	CAISGSRDRGREVEKLFF	TGTGCCATCAGTGGTAGCCGGGACAGGGGGAGAGAGGTTGAAAAACTGTTTTTT
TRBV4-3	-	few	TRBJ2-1	CASSQALVANEQFF	TGCGCCAGCAGCCAAGCTCTAGTTGCCAATGAGCAGTTCTTC
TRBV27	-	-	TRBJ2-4	CASSLQGRGNIQYF	TGTGCCAGCAGCCTACAGGGCAGGGGAAACATTCAGTACTTC
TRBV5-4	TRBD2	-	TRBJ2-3	CASSPYAGGQTDTQYF	TGTGCCAGCAGCCCATATGCGGGAGGGCAGACAGATACGCAGTATTTT
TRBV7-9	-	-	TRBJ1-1	CASSLRQDTEAFF	TGTGCCAGCAGCTTACGACAGGACACTGAAGCTTTCTTT
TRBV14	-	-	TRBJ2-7	CASSQGGTNPYEQYF	TGTGCCAGCAGCCAAGGCGGCACAAATCCCTACGAGCAGTACTTC
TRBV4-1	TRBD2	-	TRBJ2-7	CASSRGLAGFEQYF	TGCGCCAGCAGCCGAGGGCTAGCGGGGTTCGAGCAGTACTTC
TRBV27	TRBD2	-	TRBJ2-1	CASSLSASGRLGRFF	TGTGCCAGCAGTTTATCGGCTAGCGGGAGACTGGGGCGGTTCTTC
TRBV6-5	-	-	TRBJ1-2	CASAGVSYGYTF	TGTGCCAGTGCGGGGGTTAGCTATGGCTACACCTTC
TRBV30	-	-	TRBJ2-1	CAWRAQDEDEQFF	TGTGCCTGGAGAGCACAGGATGAAGATGAGCAGTTCTTC
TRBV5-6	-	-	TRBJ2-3	CASSLFERSSTDTQYF	TGTGCCAGCAGCTTGTTCGAGCGGTCTAGCACAGATACGCAGTATTTT
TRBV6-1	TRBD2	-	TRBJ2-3	CASSLQLAGTDTQYF	TGTGCCAGCAGCCTACAGCTAGCGGGCACAGATACGCAGTATTTT
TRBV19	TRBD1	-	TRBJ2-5	CASSQRDRAYQETQYF	TGTGCCAGTAGTCAACGGGACAGGGCGTACCAAGAGACCCAGTACTTC
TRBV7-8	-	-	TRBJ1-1	CASSPYRAEAFF	TGTGCCAGCAGCCCCTACAGGGCTGAAGCTTTCTTT
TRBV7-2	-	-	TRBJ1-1	CASSFRFPADTEAFF	TGTGCCAGCAGCTTTAGATTCCCAGCGGACACTGAAGCTTTCTTT
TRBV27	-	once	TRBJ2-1	CASSRGLVLSSYNEQFF	TGTGCCAGCAGTCGGGGTCTGGTCCTGAGCTCCTACAATGAGCAGTTCTTC
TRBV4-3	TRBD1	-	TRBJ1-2	CASSQDMGQGNYGYTF	TGCGCCAGCAGCCAAGATATGGGACAGGGTAACTATGGCTACACCTTC
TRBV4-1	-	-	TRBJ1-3	CASSQIIGGRSGNTIYF	TGCGCCAGCAGCCAAATTATAGGCGGCCGCTCTGGAAACACCATATATTTT
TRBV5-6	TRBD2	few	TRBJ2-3	CASSPSKLARLTDTQYF	TGTGCCAGCAGCCCATCGAAACTAGCGAGGCTGACAGATACGCAGTATTTT
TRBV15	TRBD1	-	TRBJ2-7	CATSPQGHSYEQYF	TGTGCCACCAGCCCACAGGGGCACTCCTACGAGCAGTACTTC
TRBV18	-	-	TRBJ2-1	CASSPAAGSSYNEQFF	TGTGCCAGCTCACCAGCGGCGGGGAGCTCCTACAATGAGCAGTTCTTC
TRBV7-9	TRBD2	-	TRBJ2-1	CASSHTPREGEQFF	TGTGCCAGCAGCCACACCCCTCGGGAGGGGGAGCAGTTCTTC
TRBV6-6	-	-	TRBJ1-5	CASSYGVIALGQPQHF	TGTGCCAGCAGTTACGGCGTGATAGCGTTGGGTCAGCCCCAGCATTTT
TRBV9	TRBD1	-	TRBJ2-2	CASSAHRGQGSLGTGELFF	TGTGCCAGCAGCGCCCACAGGGGACAGGGGTCCCTAGGGACCGGGGAGCTGTTTTTT